This T cell receptor beta chain is drawn from a study of shared clonotypes between healthy human individuals. Study results and limitations: Naive subsets, compared against memory subsets, generally had larger estimated richness values.

Comments on this clone: Antigen specificity is unknown.

Libraries were prepared by immunoSEQ multiplex PCR; TCRdb keeps only in-frame clonotypes and omits some of them. This table has fewer than 1.4 million clones, around 82% appearing once. The sequence came from a man younger than 35 in good health. Some clones in this sample may be carry-over from other donors' samples. Sequences were obtained from memory CD4+ T cells from PBMCs. Subset of the sample: CD45RA-negative fraction.

The CDR3 DNA follows: TGTGCCAGCAGCGTAGTACCGGGAGCAAGCACAGATACGCAGTATTTT. The encoded protein is CASSVVPGASTDTQYF. This chain connects TRBV9 to TRBJ2-3, with a weak D call TRBD2 (6 bases). Trimming took off 0 bases at V and 0 bases at J, with 11 bases between the two ends. Germline CDR1 and CDR2: SGDLS and YYNGEE. There are 16 residues in the CDR3.